This is a list of T cell receptor beta chains from one sample in a study of T cells in Graves' hyperthyroidism and ophthalmopathy. In TCRdb, the multiplex PCR reads were re-called with MiXCR into one record per CDR3 protein. This sample has about 500,000 distinct CDR3 sequences; approximately 15% occur once, and the top ten carry 15% to 20%. Sequenced material: blood. The receptors derive from a woman between 18 and 30 years old with Graves' hyperthyroidism. Each CDR3 is given without its conserved first and last residue. Clone size is stated in some rows and not others, as once, few, many or a class when expanded.

>TRBV20-1|many
SASSSGAYNEQF
>TRBV30|many
AWSVSYGGAASGTEAF
>TRBV12-3/TRBV12-4|many
ASRDPGAAF
>TRBV13|.
ASRNIPGQGTASPLH
>TRBV2|many
ASRWGTDTQY
>TRBV6-1|many
ASRQGRRWYSPLH
>TRBV20-1|many
SVRGGAFQETQY
>TRBV6-1|many
ASSWPGLAGSNEQF
>TRBV27|many
ASSPTGAANGYT
>TRBV20-1|many
SAIRAGASYNEQF
>TRBV20-1|.
SAGGGRGTSTDTQY
>TRBV11-2|many
ASSLFRTEAF
>TRBV20-1|many
SAPGLAGGGETQY
>TRBV5-1|many
ASSFPGNTEAF
>TRBV12-3/TRBV12-4|.
ASSLSGGNNEQF
>TRBV12-3/TRBV12-4|many
ASSWDRGSPLH
>TRBV30|.
AWFRSGRATDTQY
>TRBV6-1|many
ASRPGQGPYEQY
>TRBV2|many
ASSAEQYLRKQY
>TRBV7-3|.
ASRPRTGGYT
>TRBV5-1|few
ASSLSLQGSYNEQF
>TRBV3-1|.
ASSQDLLASANTGELF
>TRBV5-6|many
ASSLFFISGQPQH
>TRBV18|many
ASSPPGMRAFNEQF
>TRBV9|few
ASSVEQGLHGNTIY
>TRBV2|many
ATGGVFKTEAF
>TRBV20-1|many
SASGLQGAGEQY
>TRBV7-8|.
ASSPRPDRGGWGYT
>TRBV12-3/TRBV12-4|many
ASLRGREENTGELF
>TRBV20-1|.
SARDITGQETQY
>TRBV2|many
ASMGSGRGIYNEQF
>TRBV5-1|many
ASSLEIGSVYEQY
>TRBV2|many
ASSEEWAGSETQY
>TRBV7-8|.
ASSFSSGSNYEQY
>TRBV3-1|many
ASSQEVGLAGGVPPYNEQF
>TRBV27|many
ASSWESGRATRTDTQY
>TRBV9|few
AGSVTAIVGLEQY
>TRBV10-3|few
AIRDRGYRNTEAF
>TRBV7-7|many
ASSLGGTAQETQY
>TRBV5-1|many
ASSSSPPGAATEAF
>TRBV25-1|few
ASSDWDYLSTDTQY
>TRBV2|many
ASSERGTGISEQY
>TRBV5-1|once
ASSSGGGSYNGQF
>TRBV11-3|many
ASSLGLVGNEQF
>TRBV5-1|.
ASSPQMGDTEAF
>TRBV3-1|many
ASSQTGAYEQY
>TRBV6-1|many
ASTGGQMNTEAF
>TRBV12-3/TRBV12-4|many
ASQEGTSTFGANVLT
>TRBV7-8|many
ASSLVVDSGGPQH
>TRBV20-1|.
SAREGEVSYNEQF
>TRBV5-1|.
ASSFAEITDTQY
>TRBV19|many
ASSKVWTTSYEQY
>TRBV5-4|few
ASSLLQGAGELF
>TRBV19|many
ASSRRSRQNTEAF